The clone carrying this T cell receptor (beta chain) appeared a single time. The antigen is undetermined. This sample stems from a study of post-analysis software for immune sequencing data. Study observations and caveats: Normalized Chao1 diversity was significantly lower in multiple sclerosis patients than in controls. Controls had lower frequencies than patients of 4 or 5 TRBV segments, which included TRBV5-6, TRBV5-1 and TRBV20-1.

V gave up 6 bases and J gave up 6 bases, with 11 bases separating them. The V gene's germline CDR1 is SGHDN and CDR2 FVKESK. The CDR3 loop spans 12 amino acids. TCR beta cDNA libraries had unique molecular identifiers. Input of about 0.9 to 10 million T cells yielded some 500,000 cDNA molecules. TCRdb re-analysed the PCR reads in MiXCR, keeping a single row per CDR3 protein. The sample records 700,000 to 900,000 distinct CDR3 sequences, 46% being singletons. The sequencing sample was made of blood. The sequence was collected from a girl between 10 and 17 years old with multiple sclerosis. The chain has TRBV14 and TRBJ1-2; D is unclear. The DNA of the CDR3 is TGTGCCAGCAGTCACGGACTGCATGGCTACACCTTC. Its protein is CASSHGLHGYTF.